This TCR beta chain was documented in a study of OX40 agonist ivuxolimab in advanced cancers. Regarding the study as a whole: Clones of CD4+ and CD8+ blood T cells grew by week 6 at doses of 0.1 to 3.0 mg/kg. Determination of antigen specificity was not performed for the expanded peripheral T cells. Expanded clones tended on average to be more numerous among CD8+ T cells than CD4+.

Clones were sequenced by immunoSEQ multiplex PCR, and TCRdb holds only the in-frame ones, with some missing. The table lists just under 85,000 clones, about 80% of them singletons. V lost 0 bases to trimming and J lost 7 bases, with 7 bases between them. From germline, CDR1 is LGHNA and CDR2 YSLEER. There are 13 residues in the CDR3. With regard to this clone: Its cognate antigen is unknown.

This receptor was obtained from an adult with an advanced solid tumor such as melanoma, head and neck, liver or kidney cancer. The sequences come from CD4+ or CD8+ T cells sorted from blood, collected in a trial of the OX40 agonist ivuxolimab. The chain has TRBV4-3 and TRBJ1-5; D ambiguous. The CDR3 nucleotides read TGCGCCAGCAGCCAAGACAGTTACCAGCCCCAGCATTTT. Protein sequence: CASSQDSYQPQHF.